This T cell receptor beta chain originates from a study of beta chain features in type 1 diabetes. About this clone: Its antigen is currently unknown.

Overall study results and limits: Whether TCRB rearrangement is influenced by HLA type went unresolved here. For Type 1 diabetes patients, all four CD4+ subsets carried TCRB CDR3s that were moderately but significantly shorter. Cells with high TCR expression could be over-represented by cDNA sequencing.

Every isolated RNA sample was fully reverse transcribed, so sequencing captured expressed TCRB transcripts. TCRdb keeps only in-frame clones here, not all; method: immunoSEQ multiplex PCR. The profile shows 200,000 to 300,000 clones, just over 20% of them singletons. Each sorted population was over 95% pure. From germline, CDR1 is KGHSH and CDR2 LQKENI. V lost 3 bases and J lost 7; bases outside the gene matches: 4. The CDR3 spans 14 residues. The chain carries TRBV18 and TRBJ2-1; TRBD1 aligns across 9 bases. The receptor was derived from a middle-aged woman with type 1 diabetes. Sequencing was performed on naive CD4+ T cells from blood. CDR3: CASSPWDRENEQFF. CDR3 bases: TGTGCCAGCTCACCCTGGGACAGGGAAAATGAGCAGTTCTTC.